These 18 T cell receptor beta chains share one sample of origin, sequenced in a study of cytomegalovirus exposure and HLA in healthy donors (dated by TCRdb to 2017 to 2019). Libraries were made using the immunoSEQ multiplex PCR assay. For the multiplex PCR, a mixture combining 60 forward primers for TCR Vbeta segments and 13 reverse primers for TCR Jbeta segments was used. Imported from immuneACCESS, the table was reduced by TCRdb to in-frame sequences with V and J called. These copies leave out some clones; in studies compared against another copy, an unresolved V gene accounts for under half, and the cause of the remainder is not known. This sample's listing comprises 70,000 to 80,000 clones. Together, the top ten hold 2.5% to 3% of the sample. Sample: PBMCs. The receptors originated from a man aged 35 to 55 in good health and CMV-seronegative.

This chain uses TRBV9 with TRBJ2-5; 8 nucleotides agree with TRBD1. In germline, CDR1 is SGDLS, CDR2 YYNGEE. After removal of 0 bases from V and 5 bases from J, the junction contained 9 bases not matched to a gene. This CDR3 spans 16 amino acids. CDR3 DNA sequence: TGTGCCAGCAGCGTAGGTAGTGCAGGGGGCGTTGAGACCCAGTACTTC. The encoded protein is CASSVGSAGGVETQYF.

As DNA, the CDR3 is TGCGCCAGCAGGGGGGGACAGGGAAGTATCACAGATACGCAGTATTTT. Its translation is CASRGGQGSITDTQYF. The chain couples TRBV5-1 to TRBJ2-3; 9 bases match TRBD1. V lost 5 bases and J lost 2; bases outside the gene matches: 9. Germline loops: CDR1 SGHRS, CDR2 YFSETQ. The CDR3 is made up of 16 amino acids.

The V and J genes are TRBV5-4 and TRBJ2-2; 8 bases are shared with TRBD2. After removal of 0 bases from V and 5 bases from J, the junction contained 3 bases not matched to a gene. The germline V gene has CDR1 SGHNT and CDR2 YYREEE (reference sequence). The CDR3 spans 15 residues. The CDR3: CASSLGGGRTGELFF. The CDR3 DNA is TGTGCCAGCAGCTTGGGCGGGGGGAGGACCGGGGAGCTGTTTTTT.

V usage is TRBV6-1 and J usage is TRBJ2-1; 12 bases match TRBD1. The length of the CDR3 is 18 residues. V lost 4 bases and J lost 5; bases outside the gene matches: 12. From germline, CDR1 is MNHNS and CDR2 SASEGT. CDR3 region: CASSGGTGGNGIHNEQFF. The CDR3 DNA sequence: TGTGCCAGCAGTGGGGGGACAGGGGGCAACGGGATACACAATGAGCAGTTCTTC.

The CDR3 here is CASSRNREEVEAFF. CDR3 sequence (DNA): TGTGCCAGCAGTCGGAACAGGGAAGAGGTAGAAGCTTTCTTT. This chain joins TRBV6-6 and TRBJ1-1; TRBD1 is a possible D gene (6 bases). V lost 5 bases and J 8 bases, leaving 18 bases between the germline ends. Germline V CDR1 and CDR2: MNHNY, SVGAGI (reference sequence). The CDR3 covers 14 residues.

The DNA of the CDR3 is TGCGCCAGCAGCCCATCGGGGGGGAGCCTCGTCAATGAGCAGTTCTTC. It encodes CASSPSGGSLVNEQFF. The chain employs TRBV5-1 and TRBJ2-1, with 8 bases lining up with TRBD2. Looked up from germline, CDR1 is SGHRS and CDR2 is YFSETQ. The CDR3 spans 16 residues. V gave up 4 bases and J gave up 6 bases; unmatched junction bases: 12.

The rearrangement uses TRBV6-5 and TRBJ1-2, with D possibly matching TRBD1 (5 bases). Trimming cost V 3 bases and J 4 bases, with 15 bases left between them. The CDR3 consists of 15 residues. Germline V gene lookup returns CDR1 MNHEY and CDR2 SVGAGI. CDR3 nucleotides: TGTGCCAGCAGTTATGGGGCCGTCCTTGGCTATGGCTACACCTTC. Translated, it gives CASSYGAVLGYGYTF.

V and J are TRBV9 and TRBJ2-2, with 7 bases fitting TRBD2. Germline-derived CDR1 and CDR2 are SGDLS and YYNGEE. The CDR3 has 17 amino acids. Germline trimming cut 0 bases from V and 3 bases from J; bases unmatched to any gene: 8. This CDR3 is CASSVAGGLADTGELFF. The CDR3 coding sequence is TGTGCCAGCAGCGTAGCTGGAGGCCTAGCGGACACCGGGGAGCTGTTTTTT.

V usage is TRBV5-1 and J usage is TRBJ1-1, with 8 nucleotides matching TRBD1. Germline CDR1 SGHRS, CDR2 YFSETQ. The CDR3 totals 15 residues. Germline trimming cut 0 bases from V and 5 bases from J; bases unmatched to any gene: 6. The CDR3 loop reads CASSLGLTGGTEAFF. The CDR3 nucleotides are TGCGCCAGCAGCTTGGGGTTAACAGGGGGGACTGAAGCTTTCTTT.

CDR3 in amino acids: CASSYNRDSPLHF. The DNA of the CDR3 is TGTGCCAGCAGCTACAACAGGGATTCACCCCTCCACTTT. This sequence joins TRBV11-1 and TRBJ1-6, with D tentatively TRBD1 (6 bases). In germline, CDR1 is SGHAT, CDR2 FQDESV (reference sequence). Deletions cut 4 bases from V and 8 bases from J, with 9 bases between. CDR3 length: 13 amino acids.

This chain links TRBV4-2 with TRBJ2-1; 12 nucleotides line up with TRBD2. This CDR3 is built from 16 residues. The V and J ends lost 0 bases and 8 bases, in that order; junction bases with no gene match: 5. Germline V gives CDR1 LGHNA, CDR2 YNFKEQ. In nucleotides, the CDR3 is TGTGCCAGCAGCCAAGAAATGGCTAGCGGGGGGGATGAGCAGTTCTTC. Translating gives CASSQEMASGGDEQFF.

The chain is built from TRBV7-9 and TRBJ1-6, with 7 bases matching TRBD1. V dropped 6 bases and J dropped 4; count of bases not matched to a gene: 6. Germline V gives CDR1 SEHNR, CDR2 FQNEAQ (reference sequence). CDR3 length: 15 amino acids. The DNA of the CDR3 is TGTGCCAGCAGTCTCGACAGGGAGTATAATTCACCCCTCCACTTT. Its protein product is CASSLDREYNSPLHF.

The chain is built from TRBV28 and TRBJ2-3, with 11 bases aligning to TRBD2. Germline V CDR1 and CDR2: MDHEN, SYDVKM. Trimming removed 1 base from V and 4 bases from J; junction bases left unmatched: 4. CDR3 size: 16 residues. The CDR3 bases are TGTGCCAGCAGTTTATCGACTAGCGGGGAGGCAGATACGCAGTATTTT. The encoded protein is CASSLSTSGEADTQYF.

CDR3 sequence (DNA): TGTGCCAGCAGCTTGCAGGGGGGACAGGGTTCGCGCGAGCAGTACTTC. Protein sequence: CASSLQGGQGSREQYF. The V gene is TRBV11-2, the J gene TRBJ2-7; 9 positions match TRBD1. The germline CDR1 and CDR2 sequences are SGHAT and FQNNGV. V was pared by 3 bases and J by 6 bases, with 12 bases of the junction left unmatched. The CDR3 loop spans 16 amino acids.

The J gene is TRBJ1-5, the V gene TRBV19; D is undetermined. Germline V gene data show CDR1 as LNHDA and CDR2 as SQIVND (reference sequence). The CDR3 contains 13 residues. V was cut by 1 base and J by 5 bases, with 6 bases left in between. The CDR3, as DNA: TGTGCCAGTAGTATAGCGGGAGATCAGCCCCAGCATTTT. Residues: CASSIAGDQPQHF.

The chain joins TRBV2 to TRBJ1-5; D gene ambiguous. The CDR3 consists of 13 residues. Germline V CDR1 and CDR2: SNHLY, FYNNEI. Trimming removed 7 bases from V and 1 base from J, with 8 bases in between. The CDR3 region is CASTSLSNQPQHF. The CDR3 nucleotides are TGTGCCAGCACATCGCTAAGCAATCAGCCCCAGCATTTT.

The rearrangement links TRBV6-5 to TRBJ2-2; D not resolved. V was trimmed by 6 bases and J by 2 bases, leaving 10 bases between them. Germline V gene lookup returns CDR1 MNHEY and CDR2 SVGAGI. There are 14 residues in the CDR3. The CDR3 DNA reads as TGTGCCAGCAGGCCCGACACCAACACCGGGGAGCTGTTTTTT. It encodes CASRPDTNTGELFF.

CDR3 DNA sequence: TGTGCCAGCAGCACATCTGAGGGACTATCGAACACCGGGGAGCTGTTTTTT. Protein sequence: CASSTSEGLSNTGELFF. V gene TRBV7-9 combines with J gene TRBJ2-2; the match to TRBD2 covers 7 bases. This CDR3 contains 17 residues. Germline V gene lookup returns CDR1 SEHNR and CDR2 FQNEAQ (reference sequence). J lost 0 bases, V lost 5 bases, and 9 bases had no gene match.